A selection of T cell receptor beta chains follows, all from one sample in a study of molecular identifiers for immune sequencing clone quantification. From the PCR reads, TCRdb called clonotypes with MiXCR, one entry per CDR3 protein. The data hold some 100,000 distinct CDR3 sequences, with about 20% observed a single time. The sample comprised naive CD8+ T cells from blood, with Jurkat cell RNA spiked in. These receptors were taken from a human donor in good health. Some libraries in this study had Jurkat cell RNA spiked in. CDR3s leave out the opening cysteine and the closing phenylalanine or tryptophan. The size of a clone is reported for some rows only, either as once, few or many, or as a class for expanded clones.

cdr3_aa: ASSQETGSQY
clone_size: many
j_call: TRBJ2-5
v_call: TRBV7-9

cdr3_aa: ASSQDLGSGANVLT
clone_size: many
j_call: TRBJ2-6
v_call: TRBV4-3

cdr3_aa: SVVKLETQY
clone_size: many
j_call: TRBJ2-3
v_call: TRBV29-1

cdr3_aa: ASSQESTSGGQD
clone_size: many
j_call: TRBJ2-5
v_call: TRBV4-1

cdr3_aa: ASSIGTYTEAF
clone_size: many
j_call: TRBJ1-1
v_call: TRBV19

cdr3_aa: ASSHPGTGGEQY
clone_size: many
j_call: TRBJ2-7
v_call: TRBV4-3

cdr3_aa: ASSLWAGGNQPQH
clone_size: many
j_call: TRBJ1-5
v_call: TRBV27

cdr3_aa: ASSSVPDEQF
clone_size: many
j_call: TRBJ2-1
v_call: TRBV7-9

cdr3_aa: ASSQHRAMNTEAF
clone_size: many
j_call: TRBJ1-1
v_call: TRBV4-3

cdr3_aa: ASSYTRTGPTDEQY
clone_size: many
j_call: TRBJ2-7
v_call: TRBV28

cdr3_aa: ASTPTAIVFHSGNTIY
clone_size: many
j_call: TRBJ1-3
v_call: TRBV19

cdr3_aa: ASSSPGWTSGPYEQY
clone_size: many
j_call: TRBJ2-7
v_call: TRBV28

cdr3_aa: ASSLLGEYSNQPQH
clone_size: many
j_call: TRBJ1-5
v_call: TRBV27

cdr3_aa: ASSQDAGGGNTGELF
clone_size: many
j_call: TRBJ2-2
v_call: TRBV4-3

cdr3_aa: ASSQDRAGEYGNTVY
clone_size: .
j_call: TRBJ1-3
v_call: TRBV4-3

cdr3_aa: AIKSSSNTGGLF
clone_size: .
j_call: TRBJ2-2
v_call: TRBV10-3